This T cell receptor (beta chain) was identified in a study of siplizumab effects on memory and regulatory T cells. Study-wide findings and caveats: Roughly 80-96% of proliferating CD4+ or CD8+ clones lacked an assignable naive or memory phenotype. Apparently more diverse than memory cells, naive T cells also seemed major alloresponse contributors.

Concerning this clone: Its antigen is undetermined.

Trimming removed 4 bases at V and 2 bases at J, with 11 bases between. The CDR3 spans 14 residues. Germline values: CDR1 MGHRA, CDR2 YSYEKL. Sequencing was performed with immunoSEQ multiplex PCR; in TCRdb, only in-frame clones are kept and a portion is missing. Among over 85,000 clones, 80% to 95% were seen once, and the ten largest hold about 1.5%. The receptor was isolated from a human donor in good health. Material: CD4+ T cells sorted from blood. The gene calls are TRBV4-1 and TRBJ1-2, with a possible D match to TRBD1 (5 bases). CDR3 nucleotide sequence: TGCGCCAGCAGCCTACCGGGGGAAAACTATGGCTACACCTTC. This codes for CASSLPGENYGYTF.